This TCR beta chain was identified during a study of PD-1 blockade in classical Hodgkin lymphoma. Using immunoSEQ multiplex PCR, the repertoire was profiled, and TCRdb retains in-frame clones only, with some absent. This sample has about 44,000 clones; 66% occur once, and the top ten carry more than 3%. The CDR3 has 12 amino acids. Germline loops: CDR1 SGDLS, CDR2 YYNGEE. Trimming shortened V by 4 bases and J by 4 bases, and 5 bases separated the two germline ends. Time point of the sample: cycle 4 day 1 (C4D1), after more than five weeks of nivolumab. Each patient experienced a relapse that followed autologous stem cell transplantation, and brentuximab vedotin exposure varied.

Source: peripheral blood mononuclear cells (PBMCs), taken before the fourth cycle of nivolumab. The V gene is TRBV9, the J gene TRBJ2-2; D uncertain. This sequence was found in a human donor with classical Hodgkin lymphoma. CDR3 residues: CASSYSTGELFF. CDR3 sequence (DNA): TGTGCCAGCAGCTATAGCACCGGGGAGCTGTTTTTT.